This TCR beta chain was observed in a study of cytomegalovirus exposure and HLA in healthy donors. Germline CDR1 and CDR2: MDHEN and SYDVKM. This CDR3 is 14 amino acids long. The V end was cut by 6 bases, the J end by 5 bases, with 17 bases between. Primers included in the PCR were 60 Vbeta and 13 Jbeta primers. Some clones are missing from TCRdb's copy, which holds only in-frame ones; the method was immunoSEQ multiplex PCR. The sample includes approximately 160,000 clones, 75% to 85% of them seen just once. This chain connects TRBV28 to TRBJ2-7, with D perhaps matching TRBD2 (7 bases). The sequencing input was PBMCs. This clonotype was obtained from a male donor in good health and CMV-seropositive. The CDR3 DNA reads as TGTGCCAGCAGGCCGGGGGGCCCCTTCCACGAGCAGTACTTC. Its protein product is CASRPGGPFHEQYF.